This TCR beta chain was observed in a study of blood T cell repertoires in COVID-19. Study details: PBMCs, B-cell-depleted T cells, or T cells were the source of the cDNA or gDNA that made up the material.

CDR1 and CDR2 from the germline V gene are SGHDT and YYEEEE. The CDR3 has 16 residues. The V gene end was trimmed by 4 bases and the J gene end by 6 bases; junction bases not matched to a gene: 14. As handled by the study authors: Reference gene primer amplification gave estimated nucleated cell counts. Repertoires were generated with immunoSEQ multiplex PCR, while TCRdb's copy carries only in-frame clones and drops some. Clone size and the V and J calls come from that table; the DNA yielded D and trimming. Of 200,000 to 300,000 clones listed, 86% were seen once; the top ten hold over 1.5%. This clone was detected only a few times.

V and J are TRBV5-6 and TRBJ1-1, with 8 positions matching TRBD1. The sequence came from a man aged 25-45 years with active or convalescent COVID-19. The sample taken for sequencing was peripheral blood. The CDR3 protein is CASSLRTGWRVAEAFF. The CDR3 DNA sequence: TGTGCCAGCAGCCTGCGGACAGGGTGGCGAGTGGCTGAAGCTTTCTTT.